This entry lists 10 T cell receptor beta chains sequenced from one sample in a study of blood T cell repertoires in COVID-19. Repertoires were generated with immunoSEQ multiplex PCR, while TCRdb's copy carries only in-frame clones and drops some. Of some 75,000 clones in the sample, 65% to 80% are singletons; the top ten hold about 20%. Material: peripheral blood. These receptors all stem from an elderly woman with active or convalescent COVID-19.

The CDR3 protein is CASTLGQGVSYTF. Written as DNA, the CDR3 is TGTGCCAGCACCCTGGGACAGGGGGTAAGCTACACCTTC. This sequence joins TRBV6-5 and TRBJ1-2; 11 positions agree with TRBD1. J gave up 9 bases and V 7 bases, and 7 bases lay outside the gene matches. Germline V CDR1 and CDR2: MNHEY, SVGAGI. The CDR3 sequence is 13 residues long.

The V gene is TRBV2, the J gene TRBJ2-7, with a possible D match to TRBD2 (7 bases). The V and J ends lost 2 bases and 7 bases respectively, with 18 bases between them. CDR3 length: 15 residues. Germline loops: CDR1 SNHLY, CDR2 FYNNEI. The CDR3 DNA reads TGTGCCAGCAGTGAACGGGGGGCCGAATGGGTAGAGCAGTACTTC. The encoded protein is CASSERGAEWVEQYF.

The rearrangement links TRBV15 to TRBJ1-6; unclear D gene. The CDR3 totals 19 residues. Looked up from germline, CDR1 is LNHNV and CDR2 is YYDKDF (reference sequence). Trimming cost V 0 bases and J 5 bases, with 20 bases left between them. CDR3 coding DNA: TGTGCCACCAGCAGAGATTTTGACCCGATGAGGCGGCATAATTCACCCCTCCACTTT. Its protein product is CATSRDFDPMRRHNSPLHF.

The chain is built from TRBV7-9 and TRBJ1-3; D ambiguous. The CDR3 length is 13 residues. Per germline, CDR1 SEHNR and CDR2 FQNEAQ (reference sequence). V dropped 2 bases and J dropped 5 bases, with 7 bases sitting between them. In nucleotides, the CDR3 is TGTGCCAGCAGCTTAACCGGGAGAAACACCATATATTTT. It translates to CASSLTGRNTIYF.

The V gene is TRBV7-2, the J gene TRBJ2-7; 7 bases agree with TRBD1. This CDR3 contains 15 residues. The germline CDR1 and CDR2 sequences are SGHTA and FQGNSA. J gave up 1 base and V 3 bases, and 6 bases lay outside the gene matches. CDR3 region: CASSLLTGRSYEQYF. As DNA, the CDR3 is TGTGCCAGCAGCTTGTTGACAGGGAGATCCTACGAGCAGTACTTC.

The chain has TRBV10-3 and TRBJ1-3; D unclear. Germline V CDR1 and CDR2: ENHRY, SYGVKD. V gave up 11 bases and J gave up 5 bases, with 16 bases separating them. The CDR3 runs to 13 residues. For the CDR3, the DNA is TGTGCCGCGACTGAGGGTACCAGAAACACCATATATTTT. Translated: CAATEGTRNTIYF.

This clone was observed a few times. The chain combines TRBV25-1 with TRBJ1-4; tentatively, D is TRBD1 (6 bases). Trimming removed 6 bases from V and 1 base from J, with 12 bases in between. Looked up from germline, CDR1 is MGHDK and CDR2 is SYGVNS. CDR3 size: 15 residues. CDR3 amino acids: CASSYSGVTNEKLFF. The CDR3, as DNA: TGTGCCAGCAGCTACTCAGGGGTAACTAATGAAAAACTGTTTTTT.

This clone was seen more than once but under ten times. This rearrangement joins TRBV5-1 to TRBJ2-2; 12 positions match TRBD2. Germline lookup yields CDR1 SGHRS and CDR2 YFSETQ. This CDR3 contains 15 residues. Unmatched junction bases numbered 3, after V lost 4 bases and J lost 5 bases. In DNA, the CDR3 is TGCGCCAGCAGCCTAACTAGCGGGGGGACCGGGGAGCTGTTTTTT. This sequence encodes CASSLTSGGTGELFF. The complete variable domain, with remaining parts taken from reference TRBV5-1 and TRBJ2-2, reads KAGVTQTPRYLIKTRGQQVTLSCSPISGHRSVSWYQQTPGQGLQFLFEYFSETQRNKGNFPGRFSGRQFSNSRSEMNVSTLELGDSALYLCASSLTSGGTGELFFGEGSRLTVL.

This chain uses TRBV5-6 with TRBJ1-1; D gene uncertain. The length of the CDR3 is 18 residues. Germline CDR1 is SGHDT and CDR2 is YYEEEE. V shed 6 bases and J shed 1 base, with 25 bases lying between them. The CDR3 DNA is TGTGCCAGCACCCCTGGAGGAGGGAGGGTGGTTAGGAACACTGAAGCTTTCTTT. It codes for CASTPGGGRVVRNTEAFF.

The chain couples TRBV5-6 to TRBJ2-1; 8 bases agree with TRBD2. This CDR3 has 15 amino acids. The germline CDR1 and CDR2 sequences are SGHDT and YYEEEE. The V segment lost 2 bases and the J segment 3 bases; nucleotides outside the gene matches: 4. This CDR3 reads CASSLSGGHYNEQFF. The CDR3 DNA sequence: TGTGCCAGCAGCTTAAGCGGGGGACACTACAATGAGCAGTTCTTC.